What follows is one T cell receptor beta chain and its context. The target of this receptor is not known. No qualities accompany the bases; no much larger clone lies one base away. The identical CDR3 is also encoded by other nucleotide sequences in the sample. These data belong to a study of blood T cell repertoires in COVID-19 (dated by TCRdb to 2018 to 2020). Study-level background: The collaborator samples originated in the United States, Italy and Spain and spanned the acute and convalescent phases of COVID-19. The material from the prospective study consisted of cDNA or gDNA derived from T cells, B-cell-depleted T cells, or PBMCs. Deeply sampled blood TCRbeta repertoires from subjects exposed to, actively infected with, or recovered from COVID-19 were included in the dataset. The repertoires were released in a freely available public database meant as a resource for research on the immune response to SARS-CoV-2. Samples came from the ongoing ImmuneRACE study (first 160 participants) plus 1,254 subjects from 6 global collaborators. The sample metadata nearly always contained a de-identified subject ID, COVID-19 status, age in years and sex. Where HLA class I and class II types were available, the types were taken from metadata supplied by the sample provider, not from assay-based typing. General findings and caveats noted by the study authors: The quantity of clinical and demographic metadata differed by source and by participant and was supplied without curation.

After removal of 5 bases from V and 4 bases from J, the junction retains 9 bases not matched to a gene. The CDR1 and CDR2 encoded by the germline V gene are SGHRS and YFSETQ. The CDR3 sequence holds 15 residues, the cysteine and phenylalanine included. This entry keeps only the CDR3 DNA: 45 bases, framed from base 1. TCRbeta CDR3 regions were amplified from genomic DNA by means of the immunoSEQ Assay, a bias-controlled multiplex PCR. In the authors' own workflow: Nucleated cell counts per sample were estimated from amplification of reference gene primers within the assay. To quantify the absolute abundance of each unique TCRbeta CDR3 rearrangement, sequence reads were collapsed and filtered. For each sample, productive Simpson clonality was calculated by taking the square root of Simpson's diversity index across productive rearrangements. TCRdb took over this immuneACCESS table, retaining in-frame rearrangements with V and J assigned. Such tables are incomplete; in checked studies, under half of the missing clones stem from an unresolved V gene, and the remainder is unexplained. The DNA was the basis for D and trimming; V, J and clone size are from that table. In this sample the table shows over 80,000 clones, about 88% of which occur a single time. The top ten clonotypes cover about 2.7% of the sample.

The collaborating institutions used their own protocols to collect whole blood in K2EDTA tubes. For TCRbeta analysis, collaborators shipped samples as frozen whole blood, isolated PBMCs, or DNA extracted from either of those sample types. Recombination connected TRBV5-1 to TRBJ2-3, with 8 bases in between that match TRBD1. The receptor's source is a woman aged 80 or over with acute or convalescent COVID-19. Sample: peripheral blood. The CDR3 is CASRSGQGEADTQYF. Read as DNA, the sequence is TGCGCCAGCAGGTCAGGACAGGGTGAGGCAGATACGCAGTATTTT.